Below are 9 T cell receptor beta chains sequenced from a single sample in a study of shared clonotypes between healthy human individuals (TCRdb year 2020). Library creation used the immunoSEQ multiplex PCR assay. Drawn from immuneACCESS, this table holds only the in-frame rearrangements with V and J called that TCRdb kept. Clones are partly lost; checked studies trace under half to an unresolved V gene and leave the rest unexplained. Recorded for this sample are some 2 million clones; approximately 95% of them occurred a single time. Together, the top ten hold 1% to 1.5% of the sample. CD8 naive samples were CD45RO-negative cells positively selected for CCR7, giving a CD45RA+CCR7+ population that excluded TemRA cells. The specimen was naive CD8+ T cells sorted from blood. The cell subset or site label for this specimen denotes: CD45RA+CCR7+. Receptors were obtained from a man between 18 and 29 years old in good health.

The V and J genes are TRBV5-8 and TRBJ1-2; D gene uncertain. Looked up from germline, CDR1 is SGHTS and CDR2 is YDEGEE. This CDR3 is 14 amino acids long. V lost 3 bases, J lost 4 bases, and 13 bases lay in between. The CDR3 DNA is TGTGCCAGCAGCTGGGTCGACTCAATCTATGGCTACACCTTC. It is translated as CASSWVDSIYGYTF.

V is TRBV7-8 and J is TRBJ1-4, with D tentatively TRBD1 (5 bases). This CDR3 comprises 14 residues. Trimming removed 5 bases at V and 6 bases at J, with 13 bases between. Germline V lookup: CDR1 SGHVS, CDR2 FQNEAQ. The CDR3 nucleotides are TGTGCCAGCAGCGACCGGGACGGAGATGAAAAACTGTTTTTT. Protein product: CASSDRDGDEKLFF.

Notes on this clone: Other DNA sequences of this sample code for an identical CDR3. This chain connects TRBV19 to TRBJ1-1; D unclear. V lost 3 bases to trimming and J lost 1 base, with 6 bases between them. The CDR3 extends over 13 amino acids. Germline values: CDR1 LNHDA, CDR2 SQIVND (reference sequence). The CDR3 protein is CASSMGRNTEAFF. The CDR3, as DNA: TGTGCCAGTAGTATGGGCCGGAACACTGAAGCTTTCTTT.

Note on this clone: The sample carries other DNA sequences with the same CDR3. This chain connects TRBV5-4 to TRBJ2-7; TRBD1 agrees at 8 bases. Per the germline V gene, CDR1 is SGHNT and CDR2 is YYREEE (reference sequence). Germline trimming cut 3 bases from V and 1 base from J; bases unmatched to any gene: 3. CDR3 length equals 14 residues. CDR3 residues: CASSYDRGSYEQYF. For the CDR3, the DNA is TGTGCCAGCAGCTACGACAGGGGTTCCTACGAGCAGTACTTC.

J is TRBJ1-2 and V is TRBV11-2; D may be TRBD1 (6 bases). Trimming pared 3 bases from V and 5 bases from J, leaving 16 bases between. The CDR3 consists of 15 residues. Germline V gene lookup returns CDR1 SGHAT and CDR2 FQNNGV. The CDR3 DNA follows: TGTGCCAGCAGCTTTGAACGGGACACCTTTTATGGCTACACCTTC. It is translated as CASSFERDTFYGYTF.

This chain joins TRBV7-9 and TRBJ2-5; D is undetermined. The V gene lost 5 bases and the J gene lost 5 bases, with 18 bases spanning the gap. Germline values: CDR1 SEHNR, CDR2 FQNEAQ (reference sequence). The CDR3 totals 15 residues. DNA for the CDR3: TGTGCCAGCAGCCCCCTCGGACCGTTGGAGGAGACCCAGTACTTC. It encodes CASSPLGPLEETQYF.

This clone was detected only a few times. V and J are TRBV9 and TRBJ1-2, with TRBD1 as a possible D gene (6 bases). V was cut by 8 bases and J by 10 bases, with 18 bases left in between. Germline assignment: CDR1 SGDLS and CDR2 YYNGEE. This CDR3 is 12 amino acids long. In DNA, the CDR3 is TGTGCCAGTGGACAGTTGGGGATTGACTACACCTTC. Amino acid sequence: CASGQLGIDYTF.

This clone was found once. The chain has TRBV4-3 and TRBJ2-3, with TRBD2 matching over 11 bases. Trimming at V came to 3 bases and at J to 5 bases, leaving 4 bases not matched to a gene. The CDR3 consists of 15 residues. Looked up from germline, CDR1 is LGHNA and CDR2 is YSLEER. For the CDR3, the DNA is TGCGCCAGCAGCCATCTAGCGGGAGGAATAGATACGCAGTATTTT. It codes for CASSHLAGGIDTQYF.

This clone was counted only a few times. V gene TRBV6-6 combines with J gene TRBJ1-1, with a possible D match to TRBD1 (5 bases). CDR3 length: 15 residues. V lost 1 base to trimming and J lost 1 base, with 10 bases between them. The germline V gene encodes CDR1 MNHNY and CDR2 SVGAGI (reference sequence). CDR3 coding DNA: TGTGCCAGCAGTTACTTGACAGACACGAACACTGAAGCTTTCTTT. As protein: CASSYLTDTNTEAFF.